This T cell receptor (beta chain) was captured by sequencing in a study of T-cell memory formation after mild COVID-19. Findings and caveats of the study: Clonal second-wave expansions that peaked on day 37 had unconfirmed SARS-CoV-2 specificity.

At least ten counts were recorded for this clonotype. The antigen is not known. MiXCR was run by TCRdb on the 5' RACE reads, yielding one entry per CDR3 protein. The sample has roughly 410,000 distinct CDR3 sequences, roughly 26% seen once. V shed 5 bases and J 4 bases; nucleotides not matched to a gene: 8. CDR1 and CDR2 (germline): SEHNR, FQNEAQ (reference sequence). The CDR3 has 17 residues. The genes are TRBV7-9 and TRBJ2-2; TRBD2 agrees at 12 bases. This clonotype was obtained from an adult woman who had mild COVID-19 (a few samples of this study predate the infection). Cell type and time point are not known. The sample comprised PBMCs or a T cell subset sorted from them (not recorded which). The CDR3 DNA is TGTGCCAGCAGCCAGACTAGCGGGAGTCGGCCCACCGGGGAGCTGTTTTTT. Amino acid sequence: CASSQTSGSRPTGELFF. The full variable domain, its missing parts supplied by reference TRBV7-9 and TRBJ2-2, is DTGVSQNPRHKITKRGQNVTFRCDPISEHNRLYWYRQTLGQGPEFLTYFQNEAQLEKSRLLSDRFSAERPKGSFSTLEIQRTEQGDSAMYLCASSQTSGSRPTGELFFGEGSRLTVL.